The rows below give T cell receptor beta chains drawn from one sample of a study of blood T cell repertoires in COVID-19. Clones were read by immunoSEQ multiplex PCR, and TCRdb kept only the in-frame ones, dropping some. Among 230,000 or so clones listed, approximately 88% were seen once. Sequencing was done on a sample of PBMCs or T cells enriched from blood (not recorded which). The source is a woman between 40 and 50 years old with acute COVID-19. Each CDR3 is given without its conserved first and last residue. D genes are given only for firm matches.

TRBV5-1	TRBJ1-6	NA	ASSLREGRNSPLH
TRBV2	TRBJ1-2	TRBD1	ASSRGANYGYT
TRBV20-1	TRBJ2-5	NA	SASLEGIREETQY
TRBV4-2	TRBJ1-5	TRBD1	ASSQEGGQGISNQPQH
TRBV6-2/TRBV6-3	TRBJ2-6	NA	ASSDRSSGANVLT
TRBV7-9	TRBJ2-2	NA	ASSSGQRSNTGELF
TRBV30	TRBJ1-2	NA	AWSAIPGNYGYT
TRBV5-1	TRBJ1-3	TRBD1	ASSLGRPGQGASSGNTIY
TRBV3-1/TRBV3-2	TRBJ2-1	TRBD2	ASSQFGGDSYNEQF
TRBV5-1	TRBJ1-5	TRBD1	ASSRTGPNQPQH
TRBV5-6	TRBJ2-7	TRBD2	ASSLYGGGPYEQY
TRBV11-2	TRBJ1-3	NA	ASSSIVSGNTIY
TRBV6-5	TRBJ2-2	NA	ASSYEGTGELF
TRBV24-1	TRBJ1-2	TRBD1	ATSDLRTGGGRGGYT
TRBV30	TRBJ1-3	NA	AWDTQSGNTIY
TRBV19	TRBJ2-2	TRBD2	ASRLRGRIEDTGELF
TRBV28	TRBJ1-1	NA	ASNRRSGGTEAF
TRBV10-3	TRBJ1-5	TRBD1	ATTNQGAGQPQH
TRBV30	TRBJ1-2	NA	ACPVWSNFHYGYT
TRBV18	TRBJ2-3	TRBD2	ASSLLAGGSTDTQY
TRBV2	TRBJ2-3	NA	ASSQGGTQY
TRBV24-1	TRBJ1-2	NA	ATYRDDYGYT
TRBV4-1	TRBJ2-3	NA	ASSQERGISTDTQY
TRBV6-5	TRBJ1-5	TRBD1	ASSRTGTEGPQH
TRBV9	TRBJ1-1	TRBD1	ASSEQGEAGGLNTEAF
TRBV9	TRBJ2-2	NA	ASSVGGENGELF
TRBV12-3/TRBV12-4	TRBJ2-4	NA	ASSSVDIQY
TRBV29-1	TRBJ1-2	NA	SVVPGHYGYT
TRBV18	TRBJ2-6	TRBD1	ASSPPLGGQGAAGANVLT
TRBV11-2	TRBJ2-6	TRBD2	ASSLGGGEIGSGANVLT
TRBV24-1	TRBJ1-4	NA	ATSDGEGGLREKLF
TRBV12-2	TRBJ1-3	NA	ASRPVGQAIISGNTIY
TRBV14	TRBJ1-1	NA	ASSQVGRGTF
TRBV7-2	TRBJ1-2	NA	ASSLDRFDGYT
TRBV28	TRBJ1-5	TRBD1	ASSLPRQGAFNQPQH
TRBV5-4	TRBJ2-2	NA	ASSLNTGELF
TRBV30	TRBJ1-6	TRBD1	ALGQGNSPLH
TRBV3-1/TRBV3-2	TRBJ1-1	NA	ASSQGRELAEAF
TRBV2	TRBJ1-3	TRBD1	ASPKGDRSSGNTIY
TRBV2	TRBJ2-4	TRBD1	ASADRDSAKNIQY
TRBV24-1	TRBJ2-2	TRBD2	ATSENRREVRTGELF
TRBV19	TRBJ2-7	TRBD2	ASSSTGLAGGFSYEQY
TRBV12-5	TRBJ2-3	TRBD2	ASGSHSPGLVSQQY
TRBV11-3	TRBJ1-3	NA	ASSSRGTGPGNTIY
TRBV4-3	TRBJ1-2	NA	ASSLQHTPGSLDYGYT
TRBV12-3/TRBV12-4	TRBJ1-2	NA	ASSRTGYGYT
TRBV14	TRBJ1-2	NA	ASSQGPLRGYT
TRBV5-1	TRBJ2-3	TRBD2	ASSLPLAGPDTQY
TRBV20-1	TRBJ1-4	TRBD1	SAGTAEKLF
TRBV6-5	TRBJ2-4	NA	ASSQRGGKNIQY